This T cell receptor (beta chain) was captured by sequencing in a study of T-cell memory formation after mild COVID-19. The V segment lost 2 bases and the J segment 0 bases; nucleotides outside the gene matches: 6. The germline gives CDR1 DFQATT, CDR2 SNEGSKA (reference sequence). There are 15 residues in the CDR3. TCRdb reprocessed the 5' RACE reads with MiXCR, giving one entry per CDR3 protein. The sample lists approximately 340,000 distinct CDR3 sequences, about an eighth occurring once. This clonotype was observed a handful of times. No antigen is known for it. Study-level findings and limits: Shrinking CD4+ clones resided mostly in CM and EM, and CD8+ ones in EMRA.

The chain is built from TRBV20-1 and TRBJ2-7, with 8 positions matching TRBD2. Material for sequencing was PBMCs or a T cell subset sorted from them (not recorded which). The origin of this receptor is a young man who had mild COVID-19 (a few samples of this study predate the infection). Cell type and time point are not known. The CDR3 spells CSARRGGGFSYEQYF. The CDR3, as DNA: TGCAGTGCTAGAAGGGGCGGGGGGTTCTCCTACGAGCAGTACTTC.